Each of the 12 T cell receptor beta chains below was sequenced from the same sample in a study of graft-versus-host responses after intestinal transplantation. TCRdb's copy holds only in-frame clones and misses some; the assay was immunoSEQ multiplex PCR. Counted here are some 15,000 clones, approximately 89% occurring once; the ten biggest clones make up roughly 5.6%. The sequencing here drew on PBMCs, taken roughly 15 weeks after intestinal transplant. The origin of the receptors is a human patient who received an intestinal transplant, so some T cells may come from the graft donor.

CDR3: CASRPMREATDTQYF. The DNA for the CDR3 is TGTGCCAGCAGACCAATGCGGGAGGCCACAGATACGCAGTATTTT. The chain uses TRBV6-6 and TRBJ2-3; 8 nucleotides agree with TRBD2. Germline CDR1 is MNHNY and CDR2 is SVGAGI (reference sequence). There are 15 residues in the CDR3. After removal of 6 bases from V and 2 bases from J, the junction contained 7 bases not matched to a gene.

The chain has TRBV11-1 and TRBJ2-7, with D unclear. The CDR3 loop spans 15 amino acids. CDR1 and CDR2 from the germline V gene are SGHAT and FQDESV (reference sequence). V was pared by 6 bases and J by 0 bases, with 15 bases between. The CDR3, as DNA: TGTGCCAGCAGTCCAAGCTATGGGGACTCCTACGAGCAGTACTTC. It specifies CASSPSYGDSYEQYF.

The chain carries TRBV28 and TRBJ2-1; 8 nucleotides match TRBD1. V was clipped by 2 bases and J by 4 bases; unmatched bases: 4. The CDR3 has 15 residues. Per germline, CDR1 MDHEN and CDR2 SYDVKM. CDR3 in amino acids: CASSLRTGRYNEQFF. As DNA, the CDR3 is TGTGCCAGCAGTTTACGGACAGGGAGGTACAATGAGCAGTTCTTC.

This clone was observed a few times. This rearrangement joins TRBV9 to TRBJ2-1; D call uncertain. V was trimmed by 2 bases and J by 3 bases, leaving 15 bases between them. From germline, CDR1 is SGDLS and CDR2 YYNGEE. The CDR3 runs to 16 residues. CDR3 protein: CASSVGPRADYNEQFF. The CDR3 nucleotides are TGTGCCAGCAGCGTCGGACCTAGGGCGGACTACAATGAGCAGTTCTTC.

The chain has TRBV11-2 and TRBJ2-3; TRBD2 aligns across 14 bases. The CDR3 totals 18 residues. J was trimmed by 3 bases and V by 1 base; bases with no gene match: 6. From germline, CDR1 is SGHAT and CDR2 FQNNGV. CDR3 in amino acids: CASSLVGTSGSGTDTQYF. In nucleotides, the CDR3 is TGTGCCAGCAGCTTAGTGGGGACTAGCGGGAGTGGAACAGATACGCAGTATTTT.

The rearrangement uses TRBV2 and TRBJ2-2; D remains unclear. V was pared by 7 bases and J by 3 bases, with 6 bases between. The CDR3 sequence is 12 residues long. In germline, CDR1 is SNHLY, CDR2 FYNNEI. The CDR3 DNA is TGTGCCAGCATCAAAGACACCGGGGAGCTGTTTTTT. It is translated as CASIKDTGELFF. The full variable domain, completed using reference TRBV2 and TRBJ2-2, is EPEVTQTPSHQVTQMGQEVILRCVPISNHLYFYWYRQILGQKVEFLVSFYNNEISEKSEIFDDQFSVERPDGSNFTLKIRSTKLEDSAMYFCASIKDTGELFFGEGSRLTVL.

V gene TRBV7-6 combines with J gene TRBJ2-3; perhaps TRBD2 as D (6 bases). The V and J ends lost 4 bases and 4 bases respectively, with 12 bases between them. From germline, CDR1 is SGHVS and CDR2 FNYEAQ. The CDR3 consists of 14 residues. CDR3 loop: CASSSGLPSDTQYF. The DNA of the CDR3 is TGTGCCAGCAGCTCCGGACTACCCTCAGATACGCAGTATTTT.

The rearrangement links TRBV19 to TRBJ2-1; D ambiguous. V lost 1 base, J lost 8 bases, and 15 bases lay in between. Germline V gives CDR1 LNHDA, CDR2 SQIVND (reference sequence). The CDR3 runs 15 residues. CDR3 nucleotides: TGTGCCAGTAGTATAGTAGGAGACCCCTCCTATGAGCAGTTCTTC. Protein product: CASSIVGDPSYEQFF.

The CDR3 nucleotides are TGTGCCAGCAGTACTAGCGGGAGAGGAAATGAGCAGTTCTTC. Translation: CASSTSGRGNEQFF. The V gene is TRBV7-2, the J gene TRBJ2-1; TRBD2 matches at 11 bases. Germline V gene data show CDR1 as SGHTA and CDR2 as FQGNSA. The CDR3 loop spans 14 amino acids. The J segment lost 7 bases and the V segment lost 6 bases, leaving 5 bases of the junction unmatched.

The chain uses TRBV4-2 and TRBJ2-2, with TRBD1 matching 7 bases. V lost 0 bases to trimming and J lost 6 bases; unmatched junction nucleotides: 1. From germline, CDR1 is LGHNA and CDR2 YNFKEQ. This CDR3 spans 14 amino acids. CDR3 DNA: TGTGCCAGCAGCCAAGAGGGGACAGCCGGGGAGCTGTTTTTT. As protein: CASSQEGTAGELFF.

This sequence joins TRBV4-1 and TRBJ2-2, with D tentatively TRBD1 (5 bases). There are 15 residues in the CDR3. V gave up 5 bases and J gave up 5 bases, with 15 bases separating them. CDR1 is MGHRA, CDR2 YSYEKL, per germline. CDR3 DNA sequence: TGCGCCAGCAGCGTGAGTAGGGGCTGGACCGGGGAGCTGTTTTTT. Protein: CASSVSRGWTGELFF.

The CDR3 is CASSPRTANYGYTF. DNA for the CDR3: TGTGCCAGCAGCCCGAGGACAGCTAACTATGGCTACACCTTC. J is TRBJ1-2 and V is TRBV9, with D maybe TRBD1 (6 bases). This CDR3 contains 14 residues. Germline V lookup: CDR1 SGDLS, CDR2 YYNGEE. Trimming left V 4 bases short and J 0 bases short, with 10 bases between.